A selection of T cell receptor beta chains follows, all from one sample in a study of blood T cells in healthy people across ages. MiXCR, applied by TCRdb to the 5' RACE reads, yields one record per CDR3 protein. The sample yields approximately 850,000 distinct CDR3 sequences, 58% seen once. Sequencing was carried out using blood. These receptors were obtained from a man aged 25-45 years in good health. CDR3s include the opening cysteine and the closing phenylalanine or tryptophan. The D gene is left open where the match is weak. Expanded clones get a size class; other rows say once, few or many, or leave the size out.

j_gene: TRBJ1-6
v_gene: TRBV20-1
abundance: -
d_gene: -
CDR3aa: CSARDFRDGHSPLHF
CDR3nt: TGCAGTGCTAGAGATTTTAGGGACGGCCATTCACCCCTCCACTTT

j_gene: TRBJ1-6
v_gene: TRBV7-2
abundance: -
d_gene: TRBD1
CDR3aa: CASSFGDRDWDSPLHF
CDR3nt: TGTGCCAGCAGCTTCGGCGACAGGGACTGGGATTCACCCCTCCACTTT

j_gene: TRBJ1-5
v_gene: TRBV20-1
abundance: -
d_gene: -
CDR3aa: CSARVRGGGGLSNQPQHF
CDR3nt: TGCAGTGCTAGAGTTCGGGGAGGCGGGGGACTTAGCAATCAGCCCCAGCATTTT

j_gene: TRBJ2-1
v_gene: TRBV7-2
abundance: -
d_gene: TRBD2
CDR3aa: CASSQASGDYNEQFF
CDR3nt: TGTGCCAGCAGCCAGGCGAGCGGGGACTACAATGAGCAGTTCTTC

j_gene: TRBJ2-5
v_gene: TRBV30
abundance: -
d_gene: -
CDR3aa: CAWSVVREETQYF
CDR3nt: TGTGCCTGGAGTGTGGTCAGAGAAGAGACCCAGTACTTC

j_gene: TRBJ2-1
v_gene: TRBV29-1
abundance: -
d_gene: -
CDR3aa: CSVSSGLGSYNEQFF
CDR3nt: TGCAGCGTCTCATCCGGACTGGGCTCCTACAATGAGCAGTTCTTC

j_gene: TRBJ2-2
v_gene: TRBV20-1
abundance: -
d_gene: -
CDR3aa: CSASTRHENTGELFF
CDR3nt: TGCAGTGCCAGTACCCGGCACGAGAACACCGGGGAGCTGTTTTTT

j_gene: TRBJ2-5
v_gene: TRBV7-2
abundance: once
d_gene: -
CDR3aa: CVSISPGGWEQYF
CDR3nt: TGTGTCAGCATCTCTCCCGGAGGATGGGAGCAGTACTTC

j_gene: TRBJ2-5
v_gene: TRBV7-2
abundance: -
d_gene: TRBD1
CDR3aa: CASSSDRVYGQETQYF
CDR3nt: TGTGCCAGCAGCTCCGACAGGGTCTATGGTCAAGAGACCCAGTACTTC

j_gene: TRBJ1-1
v_gene: TRBV7-6
abundance: -
d_gene: TRBD1
CDR3aa: CASSLALSDREGEAFF
CDR3nt: TGTGCCAGCAGCTTAGCGCTCTCAGACAGGGAAGGTGAAGCTTTCTTT

j_gene: TRBJ2-7
v_gene: TRBV20-1
abundance: -
d_gene: -
CDR3aa: CSARDGLDPNVRYEQYF
CDR3nt: TGCAGTGCTAGAGATGGCCTAGATCCTAACGTACGCTACGAGCAGTACTTC

j_gene: TRBJ2-5
v_gene: TRBV5-1
abundance: -
d_gene: TRBD1
CDR3aa: CASRGTVRQETQYF
CDR3nt: TGCGCCAGCAGGGGGACAGTCAGACAAGAGACCCAGTACTTC

j_gene: TRBJ1-1
v_gene: TRBV29-1
abundance: -
d_gene: -
CDR3aa: CSVGAWGNTEAFF
CDR3nt: TGCAGCGTTGGGGCCTGGGGGAACACTGAAGCTTTCTTT

j_gene: TRBJ2-7
v_gene: TRBV29-1
abundance: few
d_gene: TRBD1
CDR3aa: CSVEDTTGQYEQYF
CDR3nt: TGCAGCGTTGAAGACACGACAGGGCAGTACGAGCAGTACTTC

j_gene: TRBJ2-2
v_gene: TRBV27
abundance: -
d_gene: TRBD1
CDR3aa: CASSSYRDRGDTGELFF
CDR3nt: TGTGCCAGCAGTTCATACCGGGACAGGGGCGACACCGGGGAGCTGTTTTTT

j_gene: TRBJ2-7
v_gene: TRBV30
abundance: once
d_gene: -
CDR3aa: CAWDDYNEQYF
CDR3nt: TGTGCCTGGGACGACTACAATGAGCAGTACTTC

j_gene: TRBJ2-1
v_gene: TRBV20-1
abundance: -
d_gene: TRBD2
CDR3aa: CSARGLAGGPTYNEQFF
CDR3nt: TGCAGTGCTAGAGGGCTAGCGGGGGGGCCGACCTACAATGAGCAGTTCTTC

j_gene: TRBJ2-7
v_gene: TRBV29-1
abundance: few
d_gene: -
CDR3aa: CSVGGSSIYEQYF
CDR3nt: TGCAGCGTTGGAGGGTCCTCGATCTACGAGCAGTACTTC

j_gene: TRBJ2-1
v_gene: TRBV20-1
abundance: -
d_gene: -
CDR3aa: CSAVKGVLNEQFF
CDR3nt: TGCAGTGCTGTCAAGGGGGTTTTGAATGAGCAGTTCTTC

j_gene: TRBJ2-1
v_gene: TRBV7-2
abundance: -
d_gene: -
CDR3aa: CASSPPPRTVVVSDEQFF
CDR3nt: TGTGCCAGCAGCCCCCCTCCCAGAACAGTGGTTGTCTCGGATGAGCAGTTCTTC

j_gene: TRBJ2-1
v_gene: TRBV19
abundance: -
d_gene: TRBD2
CDR3aa: CASSIDSGALYNEQFF
CDR3nt: TGTGCCAGTAGTATTGATAGCGGGGCCTTGTACAATGAGCAGTTCTTC

j_gene: TRBJ2-7
v_gene: TRBV20-1
abundance: -
d_gene: -
CDR3aa: CSAHADAGENEQYF
CDR3nt: TGCAGTGCCCACGCAGACGCCGGGGAGAACGAGCAGTACTTC